The 13 T cell receptor beta chains given below trace back to one sample, sequenced in a study of graft-versus-host responses after intestinal transplantation. This table comes from immunoSEQ multiplex PCR, and its TCRdb copy is limited to in-frame clones, with some not included. The sample consists of roughly 120,000 clones, roughly 93% of them appearing once. Antigens of these TCRs are unknown. This specimen was unstimulated CD8+ T cells sorted from spleen or lymph node cells, taken before transplant. These receptors all stem from a human donor who was the organ donor for an intestinal transplant.

The chain uses TRBV13 and TRBJ2-1; TRBD2 aligns across 7 bases. This CDR3 contains 16 residues. Germline V gives CDR1 PRHDT, CDR2 FYEKMQ (reference sequence). Trimming cost V 1 base and J 7 bases; bases outside gene matches: 10. This CDR3 reads CASSLELGGPGNEQFF. CDR3 DNA: TGTGCCAGCAGCTTAGAGTTGGGAGGGCCGGGAAATGAGCAGTTCTTC.

The chain uses TRBV27 and TRBJ2-7; D remains ambiguous. Per the germline V gene, CDR1 is MNHEY and CDR2 is SMNVEV (reference sequence). V was trimmed by 10 bases and J by 6 bases, leaving 16 bases between them. The CDR3 sequence is 12 residues long. Here the CDR3 DNA reads TGTGCCACCTCGGTCGCCTGGGGCGAGCAGTACTTC. This gives the protein CATSVAWGEQYF.

V gene TRBV9 combines with J gene TRBJ2-7; 9 positions agree with TRBD1. After removal of 4 bases from V and 5 bases from J, the junction contained 10 bases not matched to a gene. The germline gives CDR1 SGDLS, CDR2 YYNGEE. The CDR3 extends over 15 amino acids. The CDR3 region is CASSLQGAWGDEQYF. CDR3 in DNA: TGTGCCAGCAGCTTACAGGGGGCTTGGGGGGACGAGCAGTACTTC.

CDR3 sequence (DNA): TGTGCCATGGGAGGACCGAGCTATGGCTACACCTTC. This sequence encodes CAMGGPSYGYTF. J is TRBJ1-2 and V is TRBV10-3; D remains unclear. V shed 9 bases and J shed 4 bases, with 12 bases lying between them. The CDR3 spans 12 residues. Germline loops: CDR1 ENHRY, CDR2 SYGVKD.

The V gene is TRBV9, the J gene TRBJ2-1; D call uncertain. The V end lost 3 bases, the J end lost 12 bases, and 10 bases lay between the germline ends. Germline V gene sequence: CDR1 SGDLS, CDR2 YYNGEE. This CDR3 has 11 amino acids. CDR3 nucleotides: TGTGCCAGCAGCGCCTCTGGCAGGCAGTTCTTC. Residues: CASSASGRQFF.

This sequence joins TRBV4-1 and TRBJ2-2, with TRBD2 as a possible D gene (5 bases). Germline V gene sequence: CDR1 MGHRA, CDR2 YSYEKL. V lost 4 bases, J lost 2 bases, and 14 bases lay in between. This CDR3 comprises 16 residues. The DNA of the CDR3 is TGCGCCAGCAGCCGGTTGTTACGGGGAAACACCGGGGAGCTGTTTTTT. It yields the protein CASSRLLRGNTGELFF.

The rearrangement joins TRBV6-5 to TRBJ2-4; D tentatively reads TRBD1 or TRBD2 (5 bases each). Trimming took off 6 bases at V and 0 bases at J, with 12 bases between the two ends. Germline V lookup: CDR1 MNHEY, CDR2 SVGAGI. There are 15 residues in the CDR3. CDR3 DNA: TGTGCCAGCAGCGGGGCAGGGTTAGCCAAAAACATTCAGTACTTC. It is translated as CASSGAGLAKNIQYF.

The rearrangement links TRBV4-1 to TRBJ1-4, with D uncertain. V was cut by 1 base and J by 8 bases, with 8 bases left in between. The CDR3 has 13 residues. CDR1 and CDR2 from the germline V gene are MGHRA and YSYEKL. Here the CDR3 reads CASSQVGGEKLFF. CDR3 nucleotide sequence: TGCGCCAGCAGCCAAGTAGGAGGGGAAAAACTGTTTTTT.

V and J are TRBV2 and TRBJ2-5; D is perhaps TRBD2 (6 bases). Per germline, CDR1 SNHLY and CDR2 FYNNEI. CDR3 length: 13 residues. Trimming removed 3 bases from V and 6 bases from J, with 11 bases in between. CDR3 protein: CASSDSAGKTQYF. The CDR3 DNA sequence: TGTGCCAGCAGTGACTCCGCGGGGAAGACCCAGTACTTC.

The chain uses TRBV6-6 and TRBJ1-5; no firm D call. V was cut by 2 bases and J by 0 bases, with 5 bases left in between. Looked up from germline, CDR1 is MNHNY and CDR2 is SVGAGI (reference sequence). This CDR3 contains 14 residues. CDR3 sequence (DNA): TGTGCCAGCAGTTACGTTGATAGCAATCAGCCCCAGCATTTT. This gives the protein CASSYVDSNQPQHF.

The chain carries TRBV6-5 and TRBJ1-2; no definite D call. V lost 5 bases to trimming and J lost 8 bases, with 15 bases between them. The germline CDR1 and CDR2 sequences are MNHEY and SVGAGI. The CDR3 is made up of 13 amino acids. The CDR3 region has the DNA TGTGCCAGCAGTGATCAAGGAGGGAGCGGCTACACCTTC. Translating it yields CASSDQGGSGYTF.

This clone was seen a single time. For the CDR3, the DNA is TGCGCCAGCAGCCTGGGACTAGCGGGAGCATATACGCAGTATTTT. It encodes CASSLGLAGAYTQYF. V usage is TRBV4-3 and J usage is TRBJ2-3, with 14 bases lining up with TRBD2. Germline values: CDR1 LGHNA, CDR2 YSLEER. This CDR3 has 15 amino acids. The V gene end was trimmed by 4 bases and the J gene end by 7 bases; junction bases not matched to a gene: 4.

The chain uses TRBV13 and TRBJ2-1; maybe TRBD1 (5 bases). This CDR3 comprises 15 residues. Looked up from germline, CDR1 is PRHDT and CDR2 is FYEKMQ (reference sequence). Trimming removed 5 bases at V and 0 bases at J, with 11 bases between. CDR3 sequence reads: CASSHRRSSYNEQFF. CDR3 DNA: TGTGCCAGCAGCCACAGGCGTAGCTCCTACAATGAGCAGTTCTTC.